These 32 T cell receptor beta chains originate from one sample sequenced in a study of identical twins. TCRdb independently ran MiXCR on the 5' RACE reads; one entry per CDR3 protein. This table has about 150,000 distinct CDR3 sequences, roughly 3.5% appearing once. Input material: memory T cells sorted from blood. These TCRs come from a man between 18 and 35 years old in good health.

This clonotype has ten or more counts. The chain has TRBV5-1 and TRBJ2-7; TRBD2 matches 12 bases. Unmatched junction bases numbered 11, after V lost 4 bases and J lost 9 bases. The CDR3 covers 15 residues. Per germline, CDR1 SGHRS and CDR2 YFSETQ. CDR3 region: CASSPGTSGPEGQYV. The CDR3 DNA sequence: TGCGCCAGCAGCCCCGGGACTAGCGGGCCCGAAGGGCAGTACGTC.

The sample holds many counts of this clonotype. The chain combines TRBV5-4 with TRBJ2-7; the D gene is possibly TRBD2 (6 bases). The CDR3 has 14 residues. V shed 5 bases and J shed 6 bases, with 18 bases lying between them. The V gene's germline CDR1 is SGHNT and CDR2 YYREEE (reference sequence). The CDR3 DNA reads as TGTGCCAGCAGGCGGGACGGATTTCCTACCGAGCAGTACTTC. It encodes CASRRDGFPTEQYF.

This clonotype was seen repeatedly, ten times or more. V gene TRBV30 combines with J gene TRBJ2-7, with D hard to call. Germline CDR1 is GTSNPN and CDR2 is SVGIG (reference sequence). The CDR3 spans 14 residues. V lost 2 bases, J lost 0 bases, and 11 bases lay in between. DNA of the CDR3: TGTGCCTGGAGTACAGTCCGGAGCTCCTACGAGCAGTACTTC. It encodes CAWSTVRSSYEQYF.

This clonotype was found many times. This sequence joins TRBV29-1 and TRBJ2-1; D unresolved. Between the trimmed V and J ends, which lost 0 bases and 0 bases, there was a span of 6 bases. The CDR3 has 14 residues. Germline-derived CDR1 and CDR2 are SQVTM and ANQGSEA. The CDR3 sequence: CSVEEEHSYNEQFF. The DNA of the CDR3 is TGCAGCGTTGAAGAGGAACACTCCTACAATGAGCAGTTCTTC.

The table lists this clonotype with many counts. The chain is built from TRBV7-6 and TRBJ2-3, with 10 bases matching TRBD2. CDR1 and CDR2 from the germline V gene are SGHVS and FNYEAQ. The CDR3 totals 17 residues. V shed 4 bases, J shed 1 base, and the junction held 8 bases outside the gene matches. CDR3 nucleotides: TGTGCCAGCAGCTCCACGACCGGGACTAGCGGCACAGATACGCAGTATTTT. It is translated as CASSSTTGTSGTDTQYF.

This clonotype has at least ten counts. V is TRBV28 and J is TRBJ1-1; D possibly corresponds to TRBD1 (6 bases). Deletions cut 5 bases from V and 1 base from J, with 14 bases between. Germline V CDR1 and CDR2: MDHEN, SYDVKM. The CDR3 length is 15 residues. The CDR3 DNA sequence: TGTGCCAGCAGTCCCCGCGGACAGCCGAACACTGAAGCTTTCTTT. Residues: CASSPRGQPNTEAFF.

This clonotype was seen more than once but under ten times. The chain uses TRBV20-1 and TRBJ1-2; D remains ambiguous. Germline CDR1 and CDR2: DFQATT and SNEGSKA (reference sequence). This CDR3 spans 9 amino acids. V lost 6 bases and J 6 bases, leaving 5 bases between the germline ends. The CDR3 loop is CSAEDGYTF. The CDR3 nucleotides read TGCAGTGCGGAGGATGGCTACACCTTC.

This clonotype occurred many times. This rearrangement joins TRBV5-6 to TRBJ2-5; TRBD2 aligns across 7 bases. Germline lookup yields CDR1 SGHDT and CDR2 YYEEEE. The CDR3 is 15 residues long. Losses at the gene ends were 1 base for V and 5 bases for J; bases not matched to a gene: 8. The CDR3 spells CASSLWAGDGETQYF. Here the CDR3 DNA reads TGTGCCAGCAGCTTGTGGGCGGGAGATGGGGAGACCCAGTACTTC.

Details on this clonotype: A read error is possible here, since a much larger clone lies one base away. The V call is TRBV11-2, the J call TRBJ2-7; either TRBD1 or TRBD2 may supply D (6 bases each). Germline V gene lookup returns CDR1 SGHAT and CDR2 FQNNGV. The CDR3 is made up of 14 amino acids. V lost 1 base to trimming and J lost 6 bases, with 13 bases between them. DNA for the CDR3: TGTGCCAGCAGCTTAGCCCCGGGGGCAGTCGAGCAGTACTTC. Protein sequence: CASSLAPGAVEQYF.

V is TRBV3-1 and J is TRBJ1-4; D gene unclear. This CDR3 comprises 14 residues. Trimming removed 2 bases at V and 7 bases at J, with 11 bases between. CDR1 is LGHDT and CDR2 is YNNKEL in the germline V gene (reference sequence). In DNA form, the CDR3 reads TGTGCCAGCAGCCAATCGAGGGAGGTTGAAAAACTGTTTTTT. Protein: CASSQSREVEKLFF.

The table lists this clonotype with a few counts. The chain combines TRBV20-1 with TRBJ2-3; the D call may be TRBD1 or TRBD2 (6 bases each). The V gene lost 1 base and the J gene lost 2 bases, with 13 bases spanning the gap. From germline, CDR1 is DFQATT and CDR2 SNEGSKA (reference sequence). CDR3 length: 15 residues. The CDR3 nucleotides are TGCAGTGCTAGAGGGGTTCGGGGGCCCACAGATACGCAGTATTTT. Its translation is CSARGVRGPTDTQYF.

This clonotype appeared many times. This sequence joins TRBV27 and TRBJ2-3; possible D gene TRBD2, 6 bases. The germline V gene encodes CDR1 MNHEY and CDR2 SMNVEV (reference sequence). The CDR3 sequence is 15 residues long. Deletions cut 8 bases from V and 2 bases from J, with 17 bases between. The DNA for the CDR3 is TGTGCCAGCGGTACCACCGGACTAAACACAGATACGCAGTATTTT. Its translation is CASGTTGLNTDTQYF.

This clonotype was seen at least ten times. V and J are TRBV20-1 and TRBJ2-5, with D tentatively TRBD1 (8 bases). V was pared by 3 bases and J by 4 bases, with 18 bases between. Germline V gives CDR1 DFQATT, CDR2 SNEGSKA (reference sequence). The CDR3 has 15 amino acids. The CDR3: CSARPGNRGGETQYF. CDR3 sequence (DNA): TGCAGTGCTAGGCCCGGGAACAGGGGGGGAGAGACCCAGTACTTC.

In this sample, this clonotype turned up many times. This rearrangement joins TRBV12-3 or TRBV12-4 to TRBJ2-1; D possibly corresponds to TRBD2 (5 bases). V was trimmed by 7 bases and J by 0 bases, leaving 10 bases between them. The CDR3 length is 14 residues. The CDR3 spells CASNRGSSYNEQFF. The CDR3, as DNA: TGTGCCAGCAACCGGGGTAGCTCCTACAATGAGCAGTTCTTC.

Many counts were recorded for this clonotype. The chain combines TRBV6-1 with TRBJ1-2; TRBD1 matches at 8 bases. CDR3 length equals 14 residues. Germline V CDR1 and CDR2: MNHNS, SASEGT. After removal of 4 bases from V and 4 bases from J, the junction contained 5 bases not matched to a gene. The CDR3 nucleotides are TGTGCCAGCAGTGCCAGGACAGGGACCTATGGCTACACCTTC. This gives the protein CASSARTGTYGYTF.

This clonotype appeared many times. This rearrangement joins TRBV20-1 to TRBJ1-2, with D maybe TRBD1 (6 bases). The germline V gene encodes CDR1 DFQATT and CDR2 SNEGSKA (reference sequence). Trimming removed 6 bases from V and 7 bases from J, with 12 bases in between. This CDR3 is 11 amino acids long. The CDR3 coding sequence is TGCAGTGCGCGGGACAACAGTGGCTACACCTTC. This codes for CSARDNSGYTF.

This clonotype came up many times. This chain joins TRBV6-1 and TRBJ2-1, with TRBD2 matching over 8 bases. Germline CDR1 and CDR2: MNHNS and SASEGT. The CDR3 totals 14 residues. J lost 15 bases, V lost 1 base, and 11 bases had no gene match. CDR3 sequence: CASSEVAAGVLRFF. The CDR3 DNA reads TGTGCCAGCAGTGAAGTAGCAGCGGGAGTACTCCGGTTCTTC.

This clonotype was seen at least ten times. J is TRBJ2-1 and V is TRBV5-1; TRBD2 agrees at 9 bases. Germline V gene sequence: CDR1 SGHRS, CDR2 YFSETQ. There are 15 residues in the CDR3. Trimming removed 3 bases from V and 7 bases from J; junction bases left unmatched: 8. In nucleotides, the CDR3 is TGCGCCAGCAGCTCCTCGACTAGCGGCTTAAATGAGCAGTTCTTC. This gives the protein CASSSSTSGLNEQFF.

Ten or more counts support this clonotype. The chain carries TRBV12-3 or TRBV12-4 and TRBJ1-2, with TRBD1 matching 7 bases. This CDR3 comprises 12 residues. V lost 10 bases, J lost 3 bases, and 5 bases stayed unmatched. The CDR3: CATGQGDYGYTF. Here the CDR3 DNA reads TGTGCCACCGGCCAGGGGGACTATGGCTACACCTTC.

Many counts were recorded for this clonotype. A junction boundary mismatches the germline segment, possibly from a read error. J is TRBJ2-3 and V is TRBV20-1; TRBD2 aligns across 10 bases. Germline V gene lookup returns CDR1 DFQATT and CDR2 SNEGSKA (reference sequence). The CDR3 has 18 amino acids. In DNA form, the CDR3 reads TGCAGTGCTCGAGACAGACTAGCGGGCCTGGTCCTCACAGATACGCAGTATTTT. It is translated as CSARDRLAGLVLTDTQYF.

The chain employs TRBV5-6 and TRBJ2-7; 10 bases are a match to TRBD1. CDR3 length equals 14 residues. From germline, CDR1 is SGHDT and CDR2 YYEEEE. V lost 6 bases to trimming and J lost 6 bases; unmatched junction nucleotides: 9. The CDR3 nucleotides read TGTGCCAGCAACCCCTACGACAGGGGGCTCGAGCAGTACGTC. It yields the protein CASNPYDRGLEQYV.

There are a few counts of this clonotype. V usage is TRBV20-1 and J usage is TRBJ2-2; D not certain. Germline CDR1 reads DFQATT; CDR2 reads SNEGSKA (reference sequence). This CDR3 contains 16 residues. Trimming pared 0 bases from V and 5 bases from J, leaving 16 bases between. The CDR3 bases are TGCAGTGCTAGAGATCATAGTGTAAAACTTACCGGGGAGCTGTTTTTT. Its protein product is CSARDHSVKLTGELFF.

The table lists this clonotype with many counts. V is TRBV24-1 and J is TRBJ2-5; possibly TRBD1 for D (6 bases). Germline lookup yields CDR1 KGHDR and CDR2 SFDVKD. This CDR3 contains 13 residues. Trimming shortened V by 9 bases and J by 0 bases, and 10 bases separated the two germline ends. CDR3 region: CATPGHNQETQYF. The CDR3 DNA reads as TGTGCCACCCCGGGACATAACCAAGAGACCCAGTACTTC.

This clonotype was picked up many times. J is TRBJ1-1 and V is TRBV20-1; no definite D call. Trimming took off 6 bases at V and 5 bases at J, with 13 bases between the two ends. The CDR3 totals 12 residues. CDR1 and CDR2 from the germline V gene are DFQATT and SNEGSKA (reference sequence). The CDR3 nucleotides are TGCAGTGCCACGCGGACCTTGACTGAAGCTTTCTTT. Encoded protein: CSATRTLTEAFF.

This clonotype has ten or more counts. The chain couples TRBV10-3 to TRBJ2-3; D possibly corresponds to TRBD2 (5 bases). CDR3 length equals 13 residues. Trimming left V 6 bases short and J 2 bases short, with 9 bases between. Germline V gives CDR1 ENHRY, CDR2 SYGVKD. As DNA, the CDR3 is TGTGCCATCAGAAAGGGAGTCACAGATACGCAGTATTTT. Residues: CAIRKGVTDTQYF.

This clonotype showed up many times. The J gene is TRBJ2-7, the V gene TRBV5-5; 7 bases are a match to TRBD1. The trim removed 6 bases at V and 4 bases at J, leaving 7 bases unmatched. Germline V lookup: CDR1 SGHKS, CDR2 YYEKEE (reference sequence). This CDR3 comprises 13 residues. The CDR3 sequence is CASTPTGSYEQYF. CDR3 in DNA: TGTGCCAGCACCCCGACAGGGTCGTACGAGCAGTACTTC.

This clonotype has more than one count but fewer than ten. This chain links TRBV7-8 with TRBJ1-2; the D gene is possibly TRBD1 (5 bases). This CDR3 region has 14 residues. V gave up 4 bases and J gave up 8 bases, with 17 bases separating them. CDR1 and CDR2 (germline): SGHVS, FQNEAQ. CDR3 sequence reads: CASSSLGALGGYTF. The CDR3 DNA is TGTGCCAGCAGCTCCCTTGGGGCTTTGGGGGGCTACACCTTC.

This clonotype was detected ten times or more. V usage is TRBV20-1 and J usage is TRBJ2-7; tentatively, D is TRBD1 or TRBD2 (8 bases each). In germline, CDR1 is DFQATT, CDR2 SNEGSKA (reference sequence). V was shortened by 5 bases and J by 4 bases, with 21 bases between the two germline ends. The CDR3 length is 15 residues. CDR3 residues: CSARTGLRGRYEQYF. The CDR3 DNA reads TGCAGTGCTCGGACAGGGCTGCGCGGGAGGTACGAGCAGTACTTC.

This clonotype occurred many times. The chain recombines TRBV7-2 with TRBJ2-1, with 12 bases that match TRBD2. Germline assignment: CDR1 SGHTA and CDR2 FQGNSA. V shed 0 bases and J 6 bases; nucleotides not matched to a gene: 0. This CDR3 comprises 15 residues. CDR3 region: CASSLATSGGNEQFF. The CDR3, as DNA: TGTGCCAGCAGCTTAGCGACTAGCGGGGGCAATGAGCAGTTCTTC.

There are many counts of this clonotype. This sequence joins TRBV11-2 and TRBJ2-7; weak D call: TRBD1 (5 bases). Trimming took off 2 bases at V and 2 bases at J, with 13 bases between the two ends. The CDR3 covers 15 residues. Germline V gene sequence: CDR1 SGHAT, CDR2 FQNNGV. In DNA form, the CDR3 reads TGTGCCAGCAGCTTAAGTGATCAGGGAACCTACGAGCAGTACGTC. It translates to CASSLSDQGTYEQYV.

This clonotype has a count of ten or more. The chain has TRBV19 and TRBJ2-3; perhaps TRBD2 as D (6 bases). Germline CDR1 and CDR2: LNHDA and SQIVND (reference sequence). V was pared by 3 bases and J by 4 bases, with 14 bases between. The CDR3 extends over 15 amino acids. The CDR3 bases are TGTGCCAGTAGTATTACGCCAGGGACTTCAGATACGCAGTATTTT. Protein: CASSITPGTSDTQYF. Filled out from reference TRBV19 and TRBJ2-3, the complete variable domain reads DGGITQSPKYLFRKEGQNVTLSCEQNLNHDAMYWYRQDPGQGLRLIYYSQIVNDFQKGDIAEGYSVSREKKESFPLTVTSAQKNPTAFYLCASSITPGTSDTQYFGPGTRLTVL.

This clonotype was counted at least ten times. This chain joins TRBV24-1 and TRBJ2-7; D perhaps matches TRBD2 (5 bases). CDR1 and CDR2 (germline): KGHDR, SFDVKD. The CDR3 extends over 12 amino acids. Between the trimmed V and J ends, which lost 7 bases and 7 bases, there was a span of 13 bases. The CDR3 reads CATSAGTGEQYF. CDR3 bases: TGTGCCACCAGCGCAGGAACGGGAGAGCAGTACTTC.